This T cell receptor beta chain comes out of a study of T-cell reconstitution after alpha-beta-depleted transplantation in children. Study-wide findings and caveats: The main origin of T-cell counts and diversity one year after transplant was newly produced T cells. Roughly two months post-transplant, alpha-beta T cells reportedly originated from several hundred graft clones that had expanded. Surviving recipient T cells and intrathymic progenitors accounted for some patients' high TCRbeta diversity at day 60.

This CDR3 spans 16 amino acids. Germline trimming cut 5 bases from V and 7 bases from J; bases unmatched to any gene: 13. CDR1 is MGHRA and CDR2 is YSYEKL in the germline V gene. Preparation of the TCRbeta library was carried out with unique molecular identifiers. TCRdb recomputed calls from the PCR reads with MiXCR, one row per CDR3 protein. The profile shows fewer than 350,000 distinct CDR3 sequences, 11% of them singletons. This clonotype came up many times. Its target is unknown. This TCR was sampled from a male patient aged 2 to 10 who had a stem cell transplant for chronic granulomatous disease, so the T cells may come from the graft donor. This chain joins TRBV4-1 and TRBJ2-1; the match to TRBD2 covers 8 bases. The specimen comprised peripheral blood, sampled 180 days after TCRalphabeta/CD19-depleted stem cell transplant. CDR3 residues: CASSARGAGAVNEQFF. Written as DNA, the CDR3 is TGCGCCAGCAGCGCCCGGGGAGCGGGGGCCGTGAATGAGCAGTTCTTC.